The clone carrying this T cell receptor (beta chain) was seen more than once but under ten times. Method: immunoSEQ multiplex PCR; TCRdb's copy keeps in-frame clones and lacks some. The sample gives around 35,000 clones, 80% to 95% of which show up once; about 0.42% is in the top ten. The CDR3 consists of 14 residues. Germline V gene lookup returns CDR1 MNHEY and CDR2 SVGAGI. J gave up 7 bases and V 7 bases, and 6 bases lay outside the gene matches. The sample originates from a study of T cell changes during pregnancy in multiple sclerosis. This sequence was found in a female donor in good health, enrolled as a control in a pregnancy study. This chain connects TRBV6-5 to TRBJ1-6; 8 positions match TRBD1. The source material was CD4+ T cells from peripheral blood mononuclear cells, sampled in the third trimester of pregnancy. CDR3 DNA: TGTGCCAGCACCTGGACAGGGCCGAATTCACCCCTCCACTTT. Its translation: CASTWTGPNSPLHF.